This T cell receptor beta chain was identified during a study of CD4+ T cells in melanoma. The study, taken as a whole, reports: Reportedly, melanoma neoantigen-specific CD4+ T cells showed varied differentiation states. A reported correlation linked neoantigen-specific CD4+ T cells to CD8+, macrophage and B cell function.

TCRdb's table, derived via immunoSEQ multiplex PCR, lists solely in-frame clones and lacks some. The sample lists about 140,000 clones, over 90% occurring once. As to this clone: Its cognate antigen is unknown.

This TCR derives from a human donor with melanoma.

The CDR3, as DNA: TGTGCCAGAAGCTTTATTCAGGGAATGGCCGGAAACACCATATATTTT. As protein: CARSFIQGMAGNTIYF. The chain joins TRBV5-3 to TRBJ1-3; D might be TRBD1 (5 bases). TRBV5-3 is an open reading frame, and its role is uncertain. The CDR3 is 16 residues long. V lost 2 bases to trimming and J lost 4 bases, with 16 bases between them.